The source of this T cell receptor (beta chain) is a study of shared clonotypes between healthy human individuals. Study results and caveats: Apart from blood, nothing was sampled; tissue repertoires likely differ.

The data were produced by immunoSEQ multiplex PCR, yet TCRdb's version contains in-frame clones alone and is incomplete. Here the sample spans just over 2,000,000 clones, 85% to 95% being singletons. In the case of this clone: The target antigen is unknown. This sample also contains other DNA sequences that code for the same CDR3.

The germline gives CDR1 MNHEY, CDR2 SMNVEV (reference sequence). The CDR3 sequence is 13 residues long. Trimming at V came to 6 bases and at J to 5 bases, leaving 5 bases not matched to a gene. CD8 cells classed as naive were CD45RO-negative and positively selected for CCR7, excluding terminally differentiated effector memory CD45RA+ cells. Every one of the donors was a Caucasian adult that lived in Nashville, Tennessee. Material: naive CD8+ T cells sorted from blood. This TCR derives from a man aged 18 to 29 in good health. J is TRBJ2-3 and V is TRBV27; 7 bases are shared with TRBD2. The CDR3 nucleotides are TGTGCCAGCAGCTTGGGAGGGCTAGATACGCAGTATTTT. Translating it yields CASSLGGLDTQYF.